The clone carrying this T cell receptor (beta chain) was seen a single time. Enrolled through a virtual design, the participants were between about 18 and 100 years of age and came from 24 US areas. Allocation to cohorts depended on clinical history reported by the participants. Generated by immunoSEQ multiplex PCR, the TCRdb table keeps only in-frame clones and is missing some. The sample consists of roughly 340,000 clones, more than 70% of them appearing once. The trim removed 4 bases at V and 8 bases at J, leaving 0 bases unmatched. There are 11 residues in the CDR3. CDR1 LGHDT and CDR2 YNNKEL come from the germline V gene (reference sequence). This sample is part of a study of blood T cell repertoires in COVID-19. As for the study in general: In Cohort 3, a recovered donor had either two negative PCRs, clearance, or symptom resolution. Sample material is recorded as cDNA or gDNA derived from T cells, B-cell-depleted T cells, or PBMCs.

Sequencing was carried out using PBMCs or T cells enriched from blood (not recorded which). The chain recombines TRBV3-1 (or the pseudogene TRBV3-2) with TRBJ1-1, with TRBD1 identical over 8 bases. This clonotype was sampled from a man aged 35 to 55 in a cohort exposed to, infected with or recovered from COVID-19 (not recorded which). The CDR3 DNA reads TGTGCCAGCAGCCGGACAGGGGAAGCTTTCTTT. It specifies CASSRTGEAFF.